These 3 T cell receptor beta chains share one sample of origin, sequenced in a study of T cells in localized non-small cell lung cancer. Some clones are missing from TCRdb's copy, which holds only in-frame ones; the method was immunoSEQ multiplex PCR. The sample lists approximately 28,000 clones; about 80% were seen once. The sample here was peripheral blood mononuclear cells, taken before any cancer treatment. These receptors were taken from a man aged 35-69 years with stage III lung adenocarcinoma.

The chain joins TRBV5-1 to TRBJ1-6; 9 bases match TRBD1. From germline, CDR1 is SGHRS and CDR2 YFSETQ. J gave up 10 bases and V 4 bases, and 12 bases lay outside the gene matches. CDR3 size: 16 residues. CDR3 sequence (DNA): TGCGCCAGCAGCACTCTTGGGACAGGGCTGGGATCACCCCTCCACTTT. This translates into CASSTLGTGLGSPLHF.

The chain is built from TRBV5-4 and TRBJ2-3; D is unclear. The germline gives CDR1 SGHNT, CDR2 YYREEE (reference sequence). V was trimmed by 2 bases and J by 3 bases, leaving 7 bases between them. The CDR3 is 13 residues long. CDR3 nucleotide sequence: TGTGCCAGCAGCTTTTTAGAGACAGATACGCAGTATTTT. It yields the protein CASSFLETDTQYF.

V and J are TRBV19 and TRBJ2-4, with 14 positions matching TRBD2. The CDR3 has 20 residues. Germline CDR1 reads LNHDA; CDR2 reads SQIVND (reference sequence). V lost 3 bases, J lost 5 bases, and 15 bases stayed unmatched. The CDR3: CASSIFQSSGTSGRENIQYF. CDR3 nucleotide sequence: TGTGCCAGTAGTATTTTTCAGAGTAGTGGGACTAGCGGGAGAGAAAACATTCAGTACTTC.